Listed below are T cell receptor beta chains from one sample, sequenced in a study of CD8 T cells in ankylosing spondylitis. One entry per CDR3 protein results from TCRdb running MiXCR on the 5' RACE reads. The sample comprises approximately 500,000 distinct CDR3 sequences, more than 9.5% of which are singletons, and over 6.5% rests with the top ten. Sequences were obtained from blood, either unsorted or a sorted T cell fraction (not recorded which). The receptor set was obtained from a male donor with ankylosing spondylitis. CDR3s include the opening cysteine and the closing phenylalanine or tryptophan. The order of the fields is CDR3 DNA, CDR3 protein, V gene, J gene, clone size, D gene. A D gene is named only where the DNA matches it firmly. Not all rows give a size; the values are once, few, many and, for expanded clones, a class.

DNA: TGTGCCAGCAGCAATCCGACAGGACCAGAGACCCAGTACTTC; CDR3: CASSNPTGPETQYF; V: TRBV7-9; J: TRBJ2-5; size: few; D: -
DNA: TGTGCCAGCAGCATAGGACTAGCGGGAGCTCTGGAGACCCAGTACTTC; CDR3: CASSIGLAGALETQYF; V: TRBV11-2; J: TRBJ2-5; size: few; D: TRBD2
DNA: TGCAGTGCTTCCCGGGACACTACTAGCACAGATACGCAGTATTTT; CDR3: CSASRDTTSTDTQYF; V: TRBV20-1; J: TRBJ2-3; size: few; D: -
DNA: TGTGCCAGCAGCCAGTCGGGGGGCTTAGACTATGGCTACACCTTC; CDR3: CASSQSGGLDYGYTF; V: TRBV3-1; J: TRBJ1-2; size: many; D: -
DNA: TGTGCCAGCAGCCAGGGGGCGCGGGAGCAGTACTTC; CDR3: CASSQGAREQYF; V: TRBV4-2; J: TRBJ2-7; size: -; D: -
DNA: TGTGCCAGCAGTTCCCCAGGGACAGGGGTGTTTTTT; CDR3: CASSSPGTGVFF; V: TRBV28; J: TRBJ1-4; size: -; D: TRBD1
DNA: TGTGCCAGCAGCCCTTGGGGGAGCACCTACAATGAGCAGTTCTTC; CDR3: CASSPWGSTYNEQFF; V: TRBV11-2; J: TRBJ2-1; size: few; D: -
DNA: TGTGCCAGCTCACGGACCCAGTACACCGGGGAGCTGTTTTTT; CDR3: CASSRTQYTGELFF; V: TRBV18; J: TRBJ2-2; size: -; D: -
DNA: TGTGCCAGCAGTTTTTGGCGGAATAATGAAAAACTGTTTTTT; CDR3: CASSFWRNNEKLFF; V: TRBV12-3/TRBV12-4; J: TRBJ1-4; size: -; D: -
DNA: TGCAGCGTTGCCCCGACAGGGATCTATGAAAAACTGTTTTTT; CDR3: CSVAPTGIYEKLFF; V: TRBV29-1; J: TRBJ1-4; size: -; D: TRBD1
DNA: TGTGCCAGCAGTTTATATGGCAGGGACGACACTGAAGCTTTCTTT; CDR3: CASSLYGRDDTEAFF; V: TRBV12-3/TRBV12-4; J: TRBJ1-1; size: -; D: -
DNA: TGTGCCAGCAGCCAACCAACCGGGCCTGAAGCTTTCTTT; CDR3: CASSQPTGPEAFF; V: TRBV14; J: TRBJ1-1; size: once; D: -
DNA: TGTGCCAGCTCATCGTCTTTGCGGAATGGTGAGACCCAGTACTTC; CDR3: CASSSSLRNGETQYF; V: TRBV18; J: TRBJ2-5; size: -; D: -
DNA: TGCAGCGTTAAGTGGGAGGGCGTCTACAATGAGCAGTTCTTC; CDR3: CSVKWEGVYNEQFF; V: TRBV29-1; J: TRBJ2-1; size: many; D: TRBD2
DNA: TGTGCCAGCAGTGATCAGCGGAGGGGTACAGATACGCAGTATTTT; CDR3: CASSDQRRGTDTQYF; V: TRBV2; J: TRBJ2-3; size: -; D: -
DNA: TGTGCCAGCAAGGAACGAGACTGGGTGTTCACAGATACGCAGTATTTT; CDR3: CASKERDWVFTDTQYF; V: TRBV13; J: TRBJ2-3; size: many; D: -
DNA: TGCAGTGCTTTAACTAGCGGGAACGACTACAATGAGCAGTTCTTC; CDR3: CSALTSGNDYNEQFF; V: TRBV20-1; J: TRBJ2-1; size: few; D: TRBD2
DNA: TGTGCCACCAGTGACCCAGGGGGGCGGGAGGGCGATGAGCAGTTCTTC; CDR3: CATSDPGGREGDEQFF; V: TRBV24-1; J: TRBJ2-1; size: -; D: TRBD2
DNA: TGCAGTGCCCGGCGGCTAGAAGGGGGTGAGCAGTTCTTC; CDR3: CSARRLEGGEQFF; V: TRBV20-1; J: TRBJ2-1; size: few; D: -
DNA: TGTGCCAGCGATCCGTCCTCTGGAAACACCATATATTTT; CDR3: CASDPSSGNTIYF; V: TRBV6-1; J: TRBJ1-3; size: few; D: -
DNA: TGTGCCATCAGTGAGAGGGGAAGTAGGGTCTATGGCTACACCTTC; CDR3: CAISERGSRVYGYTF; V: TRBV10-3; J: TRBJ1-2; size: many; D: -
DNA: TGTGCCAGCAGCCGCGTCGTTCGGGATACGCAGTATTTT; CDR3: CASSRVVRDTQYF; V: TRBV3-1; J: TRBJ2-3; size: few; D: -
DNA: TGTGCCAGCAGCCGGGACAGGGAAGAGACCCAGTACTTC; CDR3: CASSRDREETQYF; V: TRBV3-1; J: TRBJ2-5; size: many; D: TRBD1
DNA: TGCAGCGTTGAACTTCCCGAGACAGGGTACGAGCAGTACTTC; CDR3: CSVELPETGYEQYF; V: TRBV29-1; J: TRBJ2-7; size: few; D: TRBD1
DNA: TGTGCCAGTAGTATAGATTGGACTAGCGGGAGCCTCAGGGGGAGCTCCTACAATGAGCAGTTCTTC; CDR3: CASSIDWTSGSLRGSSYNEQFF; V: TRBV19; J: TRBJ2-1; size: few; D: TRBD2
DNA: TGTGCCAGCAAGGAGGGGGCAGACAATGAGCAGTTCTTC; CDR3: CASKEGADNEQFF; V: TRBV12-3/TRBV12-4; J: TRBJ2-1; size: few; D: -
DNA: TGTGCCAGCAGAGCAGGGAGGGATGAAAAACTGTTTTTT; CDR3: CASRAGRDEKLFF; V: TRBV2; J: TRBJ1-4; size: many; D: -
DNA: TGCAGTGCCCAAGGACAGGGAACGGCTAGCGCCGATACGCAGTATTTT; CDR3: CSAQGQGTASADTQYF; V: TRBV20-1; J: TRBJ2-3; size: few; D: TRBD1
DNA: TGTGCCAGCAGGGCTAGCGGGACCTACGAGCAGTACTTC; CDR3: CASRASGTYEQYF; V: TRBV28; J: TRBJ2-7; size: -; D: TRBD2
DNA: TGCGCCAGCAGCTTGGAGGGGACCTACGAGCAGTACTTC; CDR3: CASSLEGTYEQYF; V: TRBV5-1; J: TRBJ2-7; size: few; D: -
DNA: TGTGCCAGCAACGGGGCCGGAAGCACAGATACGCAGTATTTT; CDR3: CASNGAGSTDTQYF; V: TRBV6-1; J: TRBJ2-3; size: -; D: -
DNA: TGCGCCAGCAGCCCAAGCGGAAACTCCTACAATGAGCAGTTCTTC; CDR3: CASSPSGNSYNEQFF; V: TRBV4-1; J: TRBJ2-1; size: many; D: -
DNA: TGTGCCAGTAGTATAGGTGGCAAAGAGACCCAGTACTTC; CDR3: CASSIGGKETQYF; V: TRBV19; J: TRBJ2-5; size: -; D: -
DNA: TGCGCCAGCAGCCGTGGTCTTATGCAAGAGACCCAGTACTTC; CDR3: CASSRGLMQETQYF; V: TRBV5-1; J: TRBJ2-5; size: -; D: -
DNA: TGCAGTGCTAGAGGCGGAGCGGGAGGGCCTGATGAGCAGTTCTTC; CDR3: CSARGGAGGPDEQFF; V: TRBV20-1; J: TRBJ2-1; size: -; D: TRBD2
DNA: TGTGCCAGCAGCTTAGCGATGGGACTAGAGGGGGAGCAGTACTTC; CDR3: CASSLAMGLEGEQYF; V: TRBV7-9; J: TRBJ2-7; size: few; D: TRBD2
DNA: TGTGCCAGCAGCCAAGGCACTACCTTCCAAGAGACCCAGTACTTC; CDR3: CASSQGTTFQETQYF; V: TRBV7-7; J: TRBJ2-5; size: -; D: -
DNA: TGTGCCAGCAGTCGCGGGACACCCTCCACCGGGGAGCTGTTTTTT; CDR3: CASSRGTPSTGELFF; V: TRBV12-3/TRBV12-4; J: TRBJ2-2; size: many; D: -
DNA: TGCAGTGCTAGAGAAGGGTCCCTTAACTATGGCTACACCTTC; CDR3: CSAREGSLNYGYTF; V: TRBV20-1; J: TRBJ1-2; size: many; D: -
DNA: TGTGCCAGCAACCCGGGACTAACGAACACCGGGGAGCTGTTTTTT; CDR3: CASNPGLTNTGELFF; V: TRBV12-3/TRBV12-4; J: TRBJ2-2; size: many; D: TRBD2
DNA: TGTGCCACCAGCGGAGGGGGTACAACCTACGAGCAGTACTTC; CDR3: CATSGGGTTYEQYF; V: TRBV15; J: TRBJ2-7; size: -; D: -
DNA: TGCAGTGCTGCTCTTCCTAGCGGGAGCTACGAGCAGTACTTC; CDR3: CSAALPSGSYEQYF; V: TRBV20-1; J: TRBJ2-7; size: -; D: TRBD2
DNA: TGTGCCAGCGGACCCAGCTGGAATGAGCAGTTCTTC; CDR3: CASGPSWNEQFF; V: TRBV12-3/TRBV12-4; J: TRBJ2-1; size: few; D: -
DNA: TGTGCCACCAGTGATGCAGGGTCCGAAGAGACCCAGTACTTC; CDR3: CATSDAGSEETQYF; V: TRBV24-1; J: TRBJ2-5; size: few; D: -
DNA: TGTGCCATGGGTAGCGGGGGCCTCCAAGGAACCCAGTACTTC; CDR3: CAMGSGGLQGTQYF; V: TRBV10-3; J: TRBJ2-5; size: many; D: TRBD2
DNA: TGTGCCAGCAGCCAAGATGTAGCGGGAGCTCGCGAGCAGTACTTC; CDR3: CASSQDVAGAREQYF; V: TRBV3-1; J: TRBJ2-7; size: few; D: TRBD2
DNA: TGCAGTGCTATTCGGGGACTCGTAGTAGGAGATACGCAGTATTTT; CDR3: CSAIRGLVVGDTQYF; V: TRBV20-1; J: TRBJ2-3; size: few; D: -